This T cell receptor (beta chain) derives from a study of shared clonotypes between healthy human individuals. Sequencing was at deep level. Study processing details: Filtering differed since immunoSEQ provided only junctions, with no quality scores. Sequencing was performed with immunoSEQ multiplex PCR; in TCRdb, only in-frame clones are kept and a portion is missing. That table supplies the V and J calls and clone size; D and trimming were determined from the DNA. The profile shows 2 million to 2.5 million clones, 85% to 95% of them singletons. Germline V lookup: CDR1 SQVTM, CDR2 ANQGSEA. The length of the CDR3 is 13 residues. V was pared by 0 bases and J by 1 base, with 6 bases between. Whole-study results and caveats: Clonotypes that were shared across a handful of donors made up around 5% of naive CD4 clonotypes.

This clone was seen a few times. Its antigen remains unidentified. Material for sequencing was naive CD4+ T cells from PBMCs. Subset here: CD45RA+ positively selected. This chain uses TRBV29-1 with TRBJ1-1, with D tentatively TRBD1 (5 bases). This clonotype originated in a man aged 18 to 30 in good health. Some clones in this sample may be carry-over from other donors' samples. CDR3 residues: CSVEEGGNTEAFF. The CDR3 nucleotides read TGCAGCGTTGAAGAGGGGGGGAACACTGAAGCTTTCTTT.